The present T cell receptor (beta chain) was sequenced within a study of T-cell memory formation after mild COVID-19. General study results and limits: Contracting clones from day 15 to 85 had balanced CD4/CD8; later expanders favoured CD4+. The study found contracting CD4+ clones mainly in CM and EM and contracting CD8+ clones in EMRA.

A remark on this clonotype: Its cognate antigen is unknown.

Each CDR3 protein gets one entry after TCRdb re-called the 5' RACE reads with MiXCR. The sample holds hundreds of thousands of distinct CDR3 sequences, about a fifth seen once. This clonotype was obtained from an adult woman who had mild COVID-19 (a few samples of this study predate the infection). Cell type and time point are not known. Input material: PBMCs or a T cell subset sorted from them (not recorded which).

The CDR3 nucleotides read TGCGCCAGCAGCTCCGGACAGACAGATACGCAGTATTTT. Protein sequence: CASSSGQTDTQYF. The chain employs TRBV5-1 and TRBJ2-3, with D perhaps TRBD1 (6 bases). V was cut by 3 bases and J by 3 bases, with 8 bases left in between. CDR3 length: 13 residues. The germline V gene encodes CDR1 SGHRS and CDR2 YFSETQ.